These T cell receptor beta chains were read from a single sample in a study of identifying expanded T cells in peripheral blood. Generated by immunoSEQ multiplex PCR, the TCRdb table keeps only in-frame clones and is missing some. Counted here are approximately 100,000 clones, 88% occurring once; the ten biggest clones make up about 7.7%. Material for sequencing was blood. Every receptor here comes from a person aged 18 to 75 in good health. Each CDR3 is given without its conserved first and last residue. Each record gives: J gene, V gene, CDR3 protein.

TRBJ2-3	TRBV2	ASTRGGDGYTQY
TRBJ1-5	TRBV6-6	ASRQSRGAQPQH
NA	TRBV6-6	ASSPRIGNSYEQY
TRBJ2-3	TRBV5-1	ASSLFGTSGRGGTDTQY
TRBJ2-1	TRBV29-1	SASDPRTGGYNEQF
TRBJ1-2	TRBV19	ASSMAGGYGYT
TRBJ1-2	TRBV19	ASSIVTGDHYGYT
TRBJ1-2	TRBV19	ASSIFSGQGSFRAGYT
TRBJ1-1	TRBV9	ASSPQEGRKAF
TRBJ2-7	TRBV5-1	ASSLGSGAYEQY
TRBJ1-1	TRBV4-2	ASSRRGRDTEAF
TRBJ2-7	TRBV10-2	ASSESSGLAGDEQY
TRBJ2-2	TRBV7-3	ASSYAGTTGELF
TRBJ1-4	TRBV11-2	ASSPILGNNEKLF
TRBJ1-4	TRBV19	ASSPNDRDTNEKLF
TRBJ2-3	TRBV5-1	ASSLLGQRTDTQY
TRBJ1-5	TRBV7-8	ASSLQGFQQPQH
TRBJ2-7	TRBV19	ASSIRGGGRYEQY
TRBJ2-5	TRBV7-9	ASSPPRQETQY
TRBJ2-3	TRBV7-3	ASSFTGTRDTQY
TRBJ2-1	TRBV4-2	ASSQDQGSSYNEQF
TRBJ2-7	TRBV9	ASSGRRGDYEQY
TRBJ1-5	TRBV6-6	ASSYSYSNQPQH
TRBJ2-2	TRBV5-6	ASSLVGWGTGELF
TRBJ2-7	TRBV5-4	ASSTGRQAHGSIYEQY
TRBJ1-1	TRBV18	ASSPRPDRATEAF
TRBJ2-7	TRBV4-1	ASSRVPPGHEQY
TRBJ2-1	TRBV5-1	ASSSVGGGILRNEQF
TRBJ2-3	TRBV6-5	ASSFPSTDTQY
TRBJ1-1	TRBV4-3	ASSQGRGGTEAF
TRBJ2-3	TRBV19	ASSIVAGEDTQY
TRBJ2-5	TRBV7-8	ASSPTVIGNWETQY
TRBJ2-7	TRBV6-5	ASRRDYLYEQY
TRBJ2-1	TRBV7-9	ASRLAGEHGEQF
TRBJ2-1	TRBV5-6	ASSLVSGGISYNEQF
TRBJ2-5	TRBV19	ASSIGDQETQY
TRBJ2-5	TRBV6-1	ASSEAIRAEETQY
TRBJ2-1	TRBV5-8	ASSWDSQKPYNEQF
TRBJ2-7	TRBV10-3	AISESTSGFEQY
TRBJ2-2	TRBV4-2	ASSATSGGLNTGELF
TRBJ1-5	TRBV12-1	ASSFGWPNQPQH
TRBJ1-2	TRBV30	AWSPRGAGGYT
TRBJ2-2	TRBV10-3	ANRDNAGELF
TRBJ2-1	TRBV27	ASSRDRGLRRHEQF
TRBJ2-7	TRBV7-3	ASSLGGVGSEQY
TRBJ1-2	TRBV29-1	SGYRGADGYT
TRBJ2-6	TRBV18	ASSPPTGTGANVLT
TRBJ2-3	TRBV28	ASSSPSPSTDTQY
TRBJ2-3	TRBV4-3	ASSQGRQRRDTQY
TRBJ1-2	TRBV7-2	ASTRDNYGYT
TRBJ2-7	TRBV7-9	ASSFRQGIENEQY
TRBJ2-2	TRBV18	ASSPNLDRNTGELF
TRBJ2-3	TRBV9	ASSVEQAASTDTQY
TRBJ1-6	TRBV28	ASREVKRSYNSPLH
TRBJ1-4	TRBV2	ASTDRQGRHEKLF
TRBJ2-3	TRBV5-1	ASSWPREAGVADTQY
TRBJ2-2	TRBV7-9	ASSLEAEGELF
TRBJ2-1	TRBV19	ASSTSHVNEQF
TRBJ1-5	TRBV15	ATSGVQGQPQH